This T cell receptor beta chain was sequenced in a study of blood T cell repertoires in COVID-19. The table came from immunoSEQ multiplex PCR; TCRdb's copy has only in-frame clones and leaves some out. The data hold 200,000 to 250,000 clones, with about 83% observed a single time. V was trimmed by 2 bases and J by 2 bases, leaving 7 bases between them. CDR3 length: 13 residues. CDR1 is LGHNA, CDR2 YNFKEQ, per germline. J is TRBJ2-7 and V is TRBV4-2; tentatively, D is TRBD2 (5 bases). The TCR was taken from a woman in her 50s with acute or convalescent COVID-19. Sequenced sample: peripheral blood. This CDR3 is CASSQQEAYEQYF. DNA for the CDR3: TGTGCCAGCAGCCAACAGGAGGCCTACGAGCAGTACTTC.